Included here is one T cell receptor beta chain sequence, with context. This record belongs to a study of blood T cell repertoires in COVID-19. Looking at the study overall: COVID-19 samples from acute and convalescent phases originated in the United States, Italy and Spain. In each case, the material was cDNA or gDNA derived from T cells, B-cell-depleted T cells, or PBMCs.

In the original analysis: Estimation of nucleated cell counts relied on the amplification of reference gene primers. TCRdb's copy holds only in-frame clones and misses some; the assay was immunoSEQ multiplex PCR. That table furnishes V, J and clone size, whereas the DNA furnished D and trimming. The data contain approximately 71,000 clones, roughly 80% of them singletons. Sequencing used peripheral blood. This receptor was identified in a woman of 80 years or more with acute or convalescent COVID-19.

In nucleotides, the CDR3 is TGTGCCAGCATGAGGTGGGGGGGCACCGGGGAGCTGTTTTTT. Translation gives CASMRWGGTGELFF. V usage is TRBV6-5 and J usage is TRBJ2-2; 7 positions agree with TRBD2. Germline assignment: CDR1 MNHEY and CDR2 SVGAGI. The CDR3 spans 14 residues. Losses at the gene ends were 7 bases for V and 4 bases for J; bases not matched to a gene: 6.